What follows are 2 T cell receptor beta chains derived from one specimen sequenced in a study of shared clonotypes between healthy human individuals. The repertoire was sequenced with immunoSEQ multiplex PCR; TCRdb's copy has only in-frame clones and lacks some. This sample has more than 2,000,000 clones, with roughly nine tenths found just once. Sequencing input: naive CD4+ T cells sorted from blood. As to subset: CD45RA+ positively selected. These TCRs come from a man between 18 and 35 years old in good health.

Notes on this clone: The sample holds other DNA sequences that translate to the same CDR3. This chain uses TRBV5-8 with TRBJ1-5; no clear D gene. CDR1 and CDR2 from the germline V gene are SGHTS and YDEGEE. The CDR3 runs 15 residues. V dropped 0 bases and J dropped 0 bases, with 7 bases sitting between them. CDR3 protein: CASSLEGGSNQPQHF. CDR3 DNA sequence: TGTGCCAGCAGCTTGGAGGGCGGTAGCAATCAGCCCCAGCATTTT.

The chain employs TRBV10-3 and TRBJ2-3, with 12 bases identical to TRBD2. This CDR3 has 17 amino acids. The germline V gene encodes CDR1 ENHRY and CDR2 SYGVKD. V was pared by 4 bases and J by 5 bases, with 10 bases of the junction left unmatched. The CDR3 coding sequence is TGTGCCATCAGTGCGACGCTAGCGGGAGGGCCTGGAGATACGCAGTATTTT. Its protein product is CAISATLAGGPGDTQYF.